Shown below are 2 T cell receptor beta chains from a single sample sequenced in a study of vaccination and CD4 T cells after COVID-19 (dated by TCRdb to the early 2020s). Their specific antigens are unknown. The intended sense of this specimen's treatment or condition label: approximately nine-day PBMC culture with coronavirus spike peptide pools or control peptides (ViraFEST assay). Library creation used PCR. The sequencing machine was an Illumina iSeq 100. DNA from cultured CD4+ T cells underwent TCR sequencing with the Oncomine TCR Beta short-read assay at the Johns Hopkins FTIC core. The raw public data were reprocessed by TCRdb itself: fastp quality trimming at Q25, MiXCR clonotype calling, in-frame beta chains only. CDR3 protein sequences are deduplicated, and each keeps its most common genes and DNA. The sample has approximately 15,000 distinct CDR3 sequences on record, 65% to 80% of them singletons. In total, the top ten clones hold around 16% of the sample.

The sequencing input was CD4+ T cells from blood, cultured in vitro. These receptor sequences come from a human donor who had recovered from COVID-19.

The V call is TRBV5-1, the J call TRBJ1-2, with D possibly TRBD1 on 6 matching bases. V lost 0 bases to trimming and J lost 4 bases, with 16 bases between them. CDR3 length equals 16 residues. Germline V lookup: CDR1 SGHRS, CDR2 YFSETQ. CDR3 residues: CASSLEAGQNPYGYTF. CDR3 nucleotide sequence: TGCGCCAGCAGCTTGGAAGCCGGACAGAACCCCTATGGCTACACCTTC.

The chain uses TRBV10-2 and TRBJ1-6; 9 bases map to TRBD1. This CDR3 has 17 amino acids. The trim removed 6 bases at V and 7 bases at J, leaving 13 bases unmatched. Per germline, CDR1 WSHSY and CDR2 SAAADI. CDR3 in amino acids: CASSFSGTGSSNSPLHF. In DNA, the CDR3 is TGCGCCAGCAGCTTTTCCGGGACAGGGAGTTCCAATTCACCCCTCCACTTT.